The T cell receptor beta chain under discussion was sequenced for a study of cytomegalovirus exposure and HLA in healthy donors. General study results and limits: Certain sequence variants were highly shared and formed a cluster, and this cluster was likely a sequencing artifact.

The PCR contained 60 Vbeta and 13 Jbeta primers. TCRdb's table, derived via immunoSEQ multiplex PCR, lists solely in-frame clones and lacks some. In the table there are 130,000 or so clones, roughly four fifths of which are singletons. Germline CDR1 is MDHEN and CDR2 is SYDVKM. V was clipped by 2 bases and J by 0 bases; unmatched bases: 3. There are 15 residues in the CDR3. Comments on this clone: Its antigen is as yet unknown.

J is TRBJ2-7 and V is TRBV28; 8 bases align to TRBD1. What was sequenced was PBMCs. This TCR was recovered from a male donor in good health and CMV-seronegative. DNA for the CDR3: TGTGCCAGCAGTTTAATAGGACAGGGCTCCTACGAGCAGTACTTC. Its translation: CASSLIGQGSYEQYF.